A selection of T cell receptor beta chains follows, all from one sample in a study of blood T cell repertoires in COVID-19. This table comes from immunoSEQ multiplex PCR, and its TCRdb copy is limited to in-frame clones, with some not included. There are about 200,000 clones in the sample; 80% to 85% occur only once, and around 30% lies in the top ten. Sequenced sample: peripheral blood. The receptors here all came from a man aged 35-49 years with acute or convalescent COVID-19. CDR3s include the opening cysteine and the closing phenylalanine or tryptophan. Each record gives: J gene, D gene, clone size, V gene, CDR3 DNA, CDR3 protein. D genes are given only for firm matches. Size is omitted from some rows. Given values are once, few, many or a class for expanded clones.

J: TRBJ2-1
D: TRBD2
size: NA
V: TRBV7-2
DNA: TGTGCCAGCAGCTCCATTCGTATACTAGCGGGAGCAAATGAGCAGTTCTTC
CDR3: CASSSIRILAGANEQFF

J: TRBJ2-5
D: TRBD2
size: NA
V: TRBV7-9
DNA: TGTGCCAGCAGCCCGACAACTAGCGGAGAGACCCAGTACTTC
CDR3: CASSPTTSGETQYF

J: TRBJ2-7
D: TRBD2
size: NA
V: TRBV7-9
DNA: TGTGCCAGCAGCTCAAAAATACCACTAGCGGGAGGCTCCTACGAGCAGTACTTC
CDR3: CASSSKIPLAGGSYEQYF

J: TRBJ1-1
D: NA
size: NA
V: TRBV29-1
DNA: TGCAGCGTTGGAAGTGGGCGGACAGAGTGGAACACTGAAGCTTTCTTT
CDR3: CSVGSGRTEWNTEAFF

J: TRBJ1-2
D: NA
size: NA
V: TRBV2
DNA: TGTGCCAGCAGTGAAGGGCAGGGGTATGGCTACACCTTC
CDR3: CASSEGQGYGYTF

J: TRBJ1-2
D: NA
size: NA
V: TRBV5-1
DNA: TGCGCCAGCAGCGGGGGGGACGGAACATCTCGGACCTTC
CDR3: CASSGGDGTSRTF

J: TRBJ2-7
D: TRBD2
size: many
V: TRBV19
DNA: TGTGCCAGTAGTCCCCTGGTAGTAGCGGGAGAGGACGAGCAGTACTTC
CDR3: CASSPLVVAGEDEQYF

J: TRBJ2-1
D: NA
size: NA
V: TRBV11-2
DNA: TGTGCCAGCAGCTTAGGACAGGCCCCTTGGGATGAGCAGTTCTTC
CDR3: CASSLGQAPWDEQFF

J: TRBJ1-5
D: NA
size: NA
V: TRBV5-6
DNA: TGTGCCAGCAGCTTGTCCGGGATCCATCAGCCCCAGCATTTT
CDR3: CASSLSGIHQPQHF

J: TRBJ1-1
D: TRBD1
size: NA
V: TRBV7-2
DNA: TGTGCCAGCAGCTTAGGCCTCGGGACAGGGTTTGAAGCTTTCTTT
CDR3: CASSLGLGTGFEAFF

J: TRBJ1-4
D: TRBD1
size: NA
V: TRBV18
DNA: TGTGCCAGCTCACCCCTGTCGGGACAGGGAAAGGAAAAACTGTTTTTT
CDR3: CASSPLSGQGKEKLFF

J: TRBJ2-7
D: TRBD1
size: once
V: TRBV7-8
DNA: TGTGCCAGCAGCCTAGAGGGGGCTTACGAGCAGTACTTC
CDR3: CASSLEGAYEQYF

J: TRBJ1-2
D: TRBD1
size: NA
V: TRBV2
DNA: TGTGCCAGTAACAGGGGGCCTAACTATGGCTACACCTTC
CDR3: CASNRGPNYGYTF

J: TRBJ1-4
D: NA
size: NA
V: TRBV6-5
DNA: TGTGCCAGCAGTTACGGTGGGGCCCGGAACGAAAAACTGTTTTTT
CDR3: CASSYGGARNEKLFF

J: TRBJ2-2
D: NA
size: few
V: TRBV7-9
DNA: TGTGCCAGCCCCCCGGATATGCTAGCCCCCCTAAACACCGGGGAGCTGTTTTTT
CDR3: CASPPDMLAPLNTGELFF

J: TRBJ2-3
D: NA
size: NA
V: TRBV7-2
DNA: TGTGCCAGCAGCGGACTGGGGACAGATACGCAGTATTTT
CDR3: CASSGLGTDTQYF

J: TRBJ2-5
D: TRBD2
size: NA
V: TRBV27
DNA: TGTGCCAGCAGTTTATTAGCGGGAGGCGGAGAGACCCAGTACTTC
CDR3: CASSLLAGGGETQYF

J: TRBJ1-1
D: NA
size: NA
V: TRBV11-1
DNA: TGTGCCAGCAGCAGACGACAGACCATGAACACTGAAGCTTTCTTT
CDR3: CASSRRQTMNTEAFF

J: TRBJ2-1
D: TRBD2
size: NA
V: TRBV6-5
DNA: TGTGCCAGCAGTCTGGGACTAGCGGGCAATGAGCAGTTCTTC
CDR3: CASSLGLAGNEQFF

J: TRBJ1-5
D: NA
size: NA
V: TRBV15
DNA: TGTGCCACCAGCAGAGATCGGAGCAATCAGCCCCAGCATTTT
CDR3: CATSRDRSNQPQHF

J: TRBJ2-2
D: NA
size: NA
V: TRBV2
DNA: TGTGCCAGCAGGGCCCGGACAGTGACCCCCGGGGAGCTGTTTTTT
CDR3: CASRARTVTPGELFF

J: TRBJ2-1
D: TRBD2
size: few
V: TRBV7-8
DNA: TGTGCCAGCAGCCTCAGCGGGACCGAGGGCTACAATGAGCAGTTCTTC
CDR3: CASSLSGTEGYNEQFF

J: TRBJ2-7
D: NA
size: NA
V: TRBV5-1
DNA: TGCGCCAGCAGCTTGGGACACCGTCCCTCCGAGCAGTACTTC
CDR3: CASSLGHRPSEQYF

J: TRBJ2-1
D: NA
size: NA
V: TRBV14
DNA: TGTGCCAGCAGCCCCCGACTGGCGTCGTACAATGAGCAGTTCTTC
CDR3: CASSPRLASYNEQFF

J: TRBJ2-7
D: NA
size: NA
V: TRBV7-2
DNA: TGTGCCAGCAGCTTAGTACAGAGCTGGTACGAGCAGTACTTC
CDR3: CASSLVQSWYEQYF

J: TRBJ1-3
D: NA
size: NA
V: TRBV5-1
DNA: TGCGCCAGCAGCTTGGCCGGGAATGACAACACCATATATTTT
CDR3: CASSLAGNDNTIYF

J: TRBJ1-1
D: NA
size: NA
V: TRBV19
DNA: TGTGCCAGTAGTACCCTAACAGGGTCGGGGACTGAAGCTTTCTTT
CDR3: CASSTLTGSGTEAFF

J: TRBJ1-2
D: NA
size: NA
V: TRBV18
DNA: TGTGCCAGCTCACCAGGAGCTAGCTATGGCTACACCTTC
CDR3: CASSPGASYGYTF

J: TRBJ1-1
D: NA
size: NA
V: TRBV11-2
DNA: TGTGCCAGCAGCCTAAGCGGGGGGCAGATGAACACTGAAGCTTTCTTT
CDR3: CASSLSGGQMNTEAFF

J: TRBJ2-1
D: NA
size: NA
V: TRBV7-3
DNA: TGTGCCAGCAGCTTAACCGACTGGAATGAGCAGTTCTTC
CDR3: CASSLTDWNEQFF

J: TRBJ2-7
D: NA
size: NA
V: TRBV29-1
DNA: TGCAGCGCCGGGATGGTAGCGGAGGGGGAGCAGTACTTC
CDR3: CSAGMVAEGEQYF

J: TRBJ2-7
D: NA
size: NA
V: TRBV29-1
DNA: TGCAGCGTTGTTGACTACTCAGAGCAGTACTTC
CDR3: CSVVDYSEQYF

J: TRBJ2-7
D: NA
size: NA
V: TRBV5-5
DNA: TGTGCCAGCAGCTTCGGGGTTGCCAGCTCCTACGAGCAGTACTTC
CDR3: CASSFGVASSYEQYF

J: TRBJ1-5
D: NA
size: NA
V: TRBV29-1
DNA: TGCAGCGTACAGGGATTAAATCAGCCCCAGCATTTT
CDR3: CSVQGLNQPQHF

J: TRBJ2-7
D: TRBD1
size: few
V: TRBV27
DNA: TGTGCCAGCAGTCTCGAGGGACAGGGGGCTCCCTACGAGCAGTACTTC
CDR3: CASSLEGQGAPYEQYF

J: TRBJ1-1
D: TRBD1
size: NA
V: TRBV6-6
DNA: TGTGCCAGCAGTTACTCGGGACAGGGGGACACTGAAGCTTTCTTT
CDR3: CASSYSGQGDTEAFF

J: TRBJ1-1
D: TRBD1
size: NA
V: TRBV6-5
DNA: TGTGCCAGCAGTTACCCTACAGGGGGGTTAACTGAAGCTTTCTTT
CDR3: CASSYPTGGLTEAFF

J: TRBJ2-2
D: TRBD2
size: NA
V: TRBV5-1
DNA: TGCGCCAGCAGCTTGGTACTAGCGGGAGCCGGGGAGCTGTTTTTT
CDR3: CASSLVLAGAGELFF

J: TRBJ2-3
D: TRBD2
size: NA
V: TRBV10-3
DNA: TGTGCCATCAGACCCACTAGCGGGAGGGTCCTTCGCACAGATACGCAGTATTTT
CDR3: CAIRPTSGRVLRTDTQYF

J: TRBJ2-3
D: NA
size: NA
V: TRBV2
DNA: TGTGCCAGCAGTGAGGATGAGGGTACGCAGTATTTT
CDR3: CASSEDEGTQYF

J: TRBJ2-4
D: NA
size: NA
V: TRBV6-6
DNA: TGTGCCAGCAGTCGACAAGAACTAGCCAAAAACATTCAGTACTTC
CDR3: CASSRQELAKNIQYF

J: TRBJ2-7
D: NA
size: NA
V: TRBV6-5
DNA: TGTGCCAGCAGGGGGGGTAACTCCTACGAGCAGTACTTC
CDR3: CASRGGNSYEQYF

J: TRBJ1-1
D: TRBD1
size: NA
V: TRBV6-5
DNA: TGTGCCAGCAGTCTCACGGGACAGGGGGCGGCTTTCTTT
CDR3: CASSLTGQGAAFF

J: TRBJ1-5
D: NA
size: NA
V: TRBV27
DNA: TGTGCCAGCGGACGACCGAACGGGGGTCAGCCCCAGCATTTT
CDR3: CASGRPNGGQPQHF

J: TRBJ2-7
D: TRBD2
size: NA
V: TRBV20-1
DNA: TGCAGTGCTAGTCCGCTAGCGGGACCCTACGAGCAGTACTTC
CDR3: CSASPLAGPYEQYF

J: TRBJ2-6
D: TRBD1
size: once
V: TRBV19
DNA: TGTGCCAGTACAAGGGGGCATCTTTCTGGGGCCAACGTCCTGACTTTC
CDR3: CASTRGHLSGANVLTF

J: TRBJ2-7
D: TRBD2
size: NA
V: TRBV19
DNA: TGTGCCAGTTGGAGCGGGAGGGCCGCCCGCGAGCAGTACTTC
CDR3: CASWSGRAAREQYF